This entry features one T cell receptor beta chain sequence. Its antigen is undetermined. The sample comes from a study of graft-versus-host responses after intestinal transplantation. The overall study: Among the recipients, transplants were multivisceral, liver-intestinal, or isolated intestinal. The study gave all recipients anti-thymocyte globulin induction, then tacrolimus and steroids for approximately 3 years. Study outcomes and limitations: Early declines in HvG clones that occurred post-transplant were associated with peak circulating GvH clone levels. There were GvH clones found in recipient marrow, and some of them appeared first in ileum or blood.

Indicated time point: postoperative day 105 after intestinal transplantation (dayNNNN = postoperative day). Some clones are missing from TCRdb's copy, which holds only in-frame ones; the method was immunoSEQ multiplex PCR. This table has some 10,000 clones, approximately 89% appearing once. Sequenced material: PBMCs, taken 105 days after intestinal transplantation. The TCR originated in a human patient who received an intestinal transplant, so some T cells may come from the graft donor.

The CDR3 reads CASSLDRTDTQYF. The CDR3 DNA reads TGTGCCAGCAGCTTAGATAGGACAGATACGCAGTATTTT. V is TRBV7-7 and J is TRBJ2-3; D not resolved. Trimming cost V 1 base and J 3 bases, with 5 bases left between them. CDR1 and CDR2 (germline): SSHAT, FNYEAQ (reference sequence). The CDR3 has 13 residues.